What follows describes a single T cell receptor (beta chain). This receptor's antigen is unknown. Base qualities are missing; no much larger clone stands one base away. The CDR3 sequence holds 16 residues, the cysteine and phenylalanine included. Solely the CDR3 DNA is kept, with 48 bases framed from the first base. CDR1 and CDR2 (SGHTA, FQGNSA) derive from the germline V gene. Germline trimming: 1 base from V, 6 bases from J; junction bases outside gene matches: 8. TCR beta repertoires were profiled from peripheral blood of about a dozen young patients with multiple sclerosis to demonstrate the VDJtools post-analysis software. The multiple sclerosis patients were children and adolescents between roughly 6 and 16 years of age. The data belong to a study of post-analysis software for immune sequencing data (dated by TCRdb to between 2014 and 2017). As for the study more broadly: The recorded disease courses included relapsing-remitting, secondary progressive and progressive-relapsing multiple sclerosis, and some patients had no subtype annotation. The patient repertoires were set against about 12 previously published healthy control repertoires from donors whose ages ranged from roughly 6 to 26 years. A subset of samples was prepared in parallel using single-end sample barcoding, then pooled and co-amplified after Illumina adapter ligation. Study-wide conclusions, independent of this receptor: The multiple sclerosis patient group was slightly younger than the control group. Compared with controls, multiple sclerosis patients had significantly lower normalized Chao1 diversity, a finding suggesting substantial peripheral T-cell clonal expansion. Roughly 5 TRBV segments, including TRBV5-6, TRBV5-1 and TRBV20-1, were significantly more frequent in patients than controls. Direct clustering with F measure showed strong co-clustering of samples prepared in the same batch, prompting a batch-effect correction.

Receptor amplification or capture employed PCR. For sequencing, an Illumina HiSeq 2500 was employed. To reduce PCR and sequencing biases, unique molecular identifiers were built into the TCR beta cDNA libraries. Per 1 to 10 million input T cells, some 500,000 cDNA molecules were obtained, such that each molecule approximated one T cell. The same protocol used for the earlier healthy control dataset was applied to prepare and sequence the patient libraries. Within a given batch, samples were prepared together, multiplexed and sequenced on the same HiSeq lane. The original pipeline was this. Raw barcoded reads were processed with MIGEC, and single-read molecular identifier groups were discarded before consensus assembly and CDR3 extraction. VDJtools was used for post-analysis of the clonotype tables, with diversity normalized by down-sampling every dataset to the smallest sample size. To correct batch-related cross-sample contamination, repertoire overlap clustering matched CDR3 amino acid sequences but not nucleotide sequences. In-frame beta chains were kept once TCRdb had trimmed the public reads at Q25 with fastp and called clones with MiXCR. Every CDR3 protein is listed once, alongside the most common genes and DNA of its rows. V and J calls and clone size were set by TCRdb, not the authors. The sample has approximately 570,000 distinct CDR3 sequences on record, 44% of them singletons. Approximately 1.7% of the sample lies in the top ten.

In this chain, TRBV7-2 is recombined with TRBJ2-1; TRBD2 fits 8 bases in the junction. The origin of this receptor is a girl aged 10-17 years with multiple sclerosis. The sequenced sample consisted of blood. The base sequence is TGTGCCAGCAGCTTAGAACCGACTAGCGTGTGCAATGAGCAGTTCTTC. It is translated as CASSLEPTSVCNEQFF.